These 13 T cell receptor beta chains originate from one sample sequenced in a study of T-cell reconstitution after alpha-beta-depleted transplantation in children. A TCRbeta library incorporating unique molecular identifiers was prepared. From the PCR reads, TCRdb called clonotypes with MiXCR, one entry per CDR3 protein. The sample holds 500,000 or so distinct CDR3 sequences, more than 9.5% seen once. The sample here was PBMCs, mostly from graft donor cells, taken 180 days after TCRalphabeta/CD19-depleted stem cell transplant. These receptors were collected from a female patient aged 2-15 years who had a stem cell transplant for aplastic anemia, so the T cells may come from the graft donor.

The chain employs TRBV28 and TRBJ2-1; D unclear. The CDR3 extends over 16 amino acids. The germline CDR1 and CDR2 sequences are MDHEN and SYDVKM. V was clipped by 5 bases and J by 0 bases, with 14 bases between them. The DNA for the CDR3 is TGTGCCAGCAGTCTACCGGCAGGTCCCTCCTACAATGAGCAGTTCTTC. Protein sequence: CASSLPAGPSYNEQFF.

This chain connects TRBV6-2 or TRBV6-3 to TRBJ1-1; 7 bases line up with TRBD1. Germline V gives CDR1 MNHEY, CDR2 SVGEGT. The ends lost 6 bases at V and 8 bases at J; junction bases unmatched: 15. The length of the CDR3 is 15 residues. CDR3 residues: CASSQPGTAPWEAFF. CDR3 coding DNA: TGTGCCAGCAGCCAACCTGGGACAGCCCCTTGGGAAGCTTTCTTT.

This clonotype came up a few times. The chain uses TRBV29-1 and TRBJ2-5; D not certain. Trimming took 6 bases from V and 4 from J, leaving 24 bases between them. From germline, CDR1 is SQVTM and CDR2 ANQGSEA. There are 16 residues in the CDR3. Written as DNA, the CDR3 is TGCAGCGTCGAGCCCCGACGGGTGGCGGTGAGAGAGACCCAGTACTTC. This codes for CSVEPRRVAVRETQYF.

The table lists this clonotype with many counts. The genes are TRBV12-3 or TRBV12-4 and TRBJ2-7; unclear D gene. Trimming left V 6 bases short and J 9 bases short, with 18 bases between. The CDR3 is made up of 13 amino acids. This chain's CDR3 is CASSPRRIGGQYF. Written as DNA, the CDR3 is TGTGCCAGCAGCCCCCGGCGGATCGGTGGGCAGTACTTC.

V gene TRBV18 combines with J gene TRBJ1-2; TRBD1 might be the D (5 bases). CDR3 length equals 13 residues. Trimming took off 0 bases at V and 8 bases at J, with 10 bases between the two ends. Germline CDR1 KGHSH, CDR2 LQKENI. This CDR3 reads CASSPPGGVGYTF. CDR3 coding DNA: TGTGCCAGCTCACCACCGGGGGGTGTGGGCTACACCTTC. The full variable domain, rest sourced from reference TRBV18 and TRBJ1-2, is NAGVMQNPRHLVRRRGQEARLRCSPMKGHSHVYWYRQLPEEGLKFMVYLQKENIIDESGMPKERFSAEFPKEGPSILRIQQVVRGDSAAYFCASSPPGGVGYTFGSGTRLTVV.

The J gene is TRBJ2-3, the V gene TRBV7-9; tentatively, D is TRBD1 or TRBD2 (5 bases each). In germline, CDR1 is SEHNR, CDR2 FQNEAQ (reference sequence). There are 16 residues in the CDR3. Trimming took 5 bases from V and 9 from J, leaving 24 bases between them. CDR3 protein: CASSPKSGTASMTQYF. The CDR3 nucleotides read TGTGCCAGCAGCCCCAAATCCGGGACCGCGTCTATGACGCAGTATTTT.

In this sample, this clonotype turned up many times. An end of the junction differs from the germline gene, which may be a read error. The V gene is TRBV24-1, the J gene TRBJ2-3; 8 nucleotides align to TRBD2. CDR3 size: 17 residues. From germline, CDR1 is KGHDR and CDR2 SFDVKD. This chain's CDR3 is CATSDLWASGSTDTQYF. The CDR3, as DNA: TGTGCCACCAGCGATTTGTGGGCTAGCGGGAGCACAGATACGCAGTATTTT.

This clonotype was recorded a few times. The genes are TRBV20-1 and TRBJ1-2; a possible D gene is TRBD1 (6 bases). The germline V and J ends were trimmed by 5 bases and 12 bases, with 16 bases remaining between them. Per germline, CDR1 DFQATT and CDR2 SNEGSKA (reference sequence). The length of the CDR3 is 11 residues. The CDR3, as DNA: TGCAGTGCTTTCGGACAGCCCCAGGACACCTTC. Translation gives CSAFGQPQDTF.

There are a few counts of this clonotype. This chain links TRBV12-3 or TRBV12-4 with TRBJ1-4, with a weak D call TRBD1 (6 bases). The CDR3 contains 15 residues. V was cut by 7 bases and J by 8 bases, with 20 bases left in between. The CDR3 loop reads CASTFGGGREEKLFF. DNA of the CDR3: TGTGCCAGCACATTTGGGGGGGGGCGGGAAGAAAAACTGTTTTTT.

In its sample, this clonotype was seen a few times. The chain is built from TRBV18 and TRBJ2-7, with 9 bases that match TRBD1. Germline-derived CDR1 and CDR2 are KGHSH and LQKENI. There are 16 residues in the CDR3. V gave up 1 base and J gave up 6 bases; unmatched junction bases: 10. CDR3 residues: CASSPLDRGPVGEQYV. CDR3 coding DNA: TGTGCCAGCTCACCACTGGACAGGGGCCCCGTAGGCGAGCAGTACGTC.

In its sample, this clonotype was seen a few times. This chain joins TRBV6-5 and TRBJ1-4, with TRBD1 as a possible D gene (5 bases). CDR3 length: 14 residues. Germline V gene sequence: CDR1 MNHEY, CDR2 SVGAGI. The V end was cut by 3 bases, the J end by 8 bases, with 13 bases between. CDR3 in amino acids: CASSYGRAGEKLFF. In nucleotides, the CDR3 is TGTGCCAGCAGTTATGGCAGGGCAGGAGAAAAACTGTTTTTT.

The rearrangement uses TRBV7-2 and TRBJ1-2; no firm D call. This CDR3 has 15 residues. Germline values: CDR1 SGHTA, CDR2 FQGNSA. V lost 1 base and J 2 bases, leaving 11 bases between the germline ends. CDR3 region: CASSLEWAQNYGYTF. For the CDR3, the DNA is TGTGCCAGCAGCTTAGAGTGGGCACAGAACTATGGCTACACCTTC.

This clonotype was picked up a small number of times. V gene TRBV11-2 combines with J gene TRBJ1-2, with 7 bases aligning to TRBD1. V lost 5 bases, J lost 4 bases, and 4 bases stayed unmatched. Germline V lookup: CDR1 SGHAT, CDR2 FQNNGV. The CDR3 sequence is 13 residues long. For the CDR3, the DNA is TGTGCCAGCAGCCACCGGACAGGCTATGGCTACACCTTC. Its protein product is CASSHRTGYGYTF. Full variable domain (remainder filled in from reference TRBV11-2 and TRBJ1-2): EAGVAQSPRYKIIEKRQSVAFWCNPISGHATLYWYQQILGQGPKLLIQFQNNGVVDDSQLPKDRFSAERLKGVDSTLKIQPAKLEDSAVYLCASSHRTGYGYTFGSGTRLTVV.